This passage covers 28 T cell receptor beta chains from one sample sequenced in a study of cytomegalovirus exposure and HLA in healthy donors. The PCR had 60 Vbeta and 13 Jbeta primers. Libraries were prepared by immunoSEQ multiplex PCR; TCRdb keeps only in-frame clonotypes and omits some of them. The sample has around 180,000 clones; roughly 90% are singletons. The source material was PBMCs. The source is a girl under three years old in good health and CMV-seronegative.

The chain has TRBV4-1 and TRBJ2-1; TRBD2 matches 7 bases. Germline CDR1 and CDR2: MGHRA and YSYEKL. The ends lost 4 bases at V and 0 bases at J; junction bases unmatched: 9. The CDR3 has 17 residues. CDR3 residues: CASSRLAWEGSYNEQFF. The CDR3 nucleotides read TGCGCCAGCAGCCGACTCGCTTGGGAGGGCTCCTACAATGAGCAGTTCTTC.

J is TRBJ1-5 and V is TRBV7-8, with TRBD1 identical over 9 bases. This CDR3 contains 18 residues. Germline trimming cut 5 bases from V and 1 base from J; bases unmatched to any gene: 12. CDR1 is SGHVS and CDR2 is FQNEAQ in the germline V gene. CDR3 nucleotide sequence: TGTGCCAGCAGCCCCGGACAGGGGAGAGGGATAAGCAATCAGCCCCAGCATTTT. It translates to CASSPGQGRGISNQPQHF.

The chain combines TRBV10-3 with TRBJ2-3; 9 bases are a match to TRBD1. CDR3 length: 15 residues. Germline CDR1 reads ENHRY; CDR2 reads SYGVKD. V was clipped by 6 bases and J by 1 base; unmatched bases: 5. CDR3 amino acids: CAISLRDRGTDTQYF. Here the CDR3 DNA reads TGTGCCATCAGCCTCCGGGACAGGGGCACAGATACGCAGTATTTT.

J is TRBJ2-7 and V is TRBV5-1; TRBD1 matches 11 bases. CDR1 is SGHRS and CDR2 is YFSETQ in the germline V gene. V lost 2 bases to trimming and J lost 2 bases; unmatched junction nucleotides: 3. The CDR3 has 15 residues. The CDR3 nucleotides read TGCGCCAGCAGCTTTACGGGACAGGGGGCCTACGAGCAGTACTTC. Amino acids: CASSFTGQGAYEQYF. Based on the CDR3 plus reference TRBV5-1 and TRBJ2-7, the full variable domain is KAGVTQTPRYLIKTRGQQVTLSCSPISGHRSVSWYQQTPGQGLQFLFEYFSETQRNKGNFPGRFSGRQFSNSRSEMNVSTLELGDSALYLCASSFTGQGAYEQYFGPGTRLTVT.

There are a few counts of this clone. The chain has TRBV29-1 and TRBJ1-4; D unclear. CDR1 is SQVTM, CDR2 ANQGSEA, per germline. Trimming pared 3 bases from V and 8 bases from J, leaving 13 bases between. The CDR3 has 13 amino acids. The CDR3: CSVESGSGEKLFF. In nucleotides, the CDR3 is TGCAGCGTTGAGTCTGGGTCAGGAGAAAAACTGTTTTTT.

The chain couples TRBV6-5 to TRBJ2-2, with D possibly matching TRBD1 (5 bases). V was shortened by 0 bases and J by 0 bases, with 8 bases between the two germline ends. CDR1 is MNHEY, CDR2 SVGAGI, per germline. The CDR3 runs 16 residues. The CDR3 here is CASSYSAGTNTGELFF. The CDR3 DNA reads as TGTGCCAGCAGTTACTCGGCAGGGACGAACACCGGGGAGCTGTTTTTT.

With regard to this clone: This sample includes further DNA sequences coding for the same CDR3. CDR3: CATSGVENTGELFF. The CDR3 DNA reads as TGTGCCACGTCGGGGGTGGAGAACACCGGGGAGCTGTTTTTT. The rearrangement links TRBV19 to TRBJ2-2; possible D gene TRBD2, 6 bases. V lost 10 bases, J lost 1 base, and 13 bases lay in between. CDR3 length equals 14 residues. Germline loops: CDR1 LNHDA, CDR2 SQIVND (reference sequence).

A word on this clone: Other DNA sequences of this sample code for an identical CDR3. The chain couples TRBV29-1 to TRBJ1-1, with no clear D. This CDR3 has 13 residues. The V end lost 2 bases, the J end lost 3 bases, and 10 bases lay between the germline ends. Germline lookup yields CDR1 SQVTM and CDR2 ANQGSEA. The DNA for the CDR3 is TGCAGCGTTGAACAGATCGGAGACACTGAAGCTTTCTTT. Its protein is CSVEQIGDTEAFF.

Here the CDR3 reads CATSRVTEFYGYTF. CDR3 bases: TGTGCCACCAGCAGGGTCACAGAATTCTATGGCTACACCTTC. V gene TRBV15 combines with J gene TRBJ1-2; the D is unclear. The CDR3 loop spans 14 amino acids. The V end lost 3 bases, the J end lost 4 bases, and 12 bases lay between the germline ends. Germline-derived CDR1 and CDR2 are LNHNV and YYDKDF (reference sequence).

V gene TRBV30 combines with J gene TRBJ1-2; D may be TRBD1 (5 bases). The germline gives CDR1 GTSNPN, CDR2 SVGIG (reference sequence). CDR3 length: 13 residues. Trimming stripped 4 bases from V and 4 bases from J, with 13 bases between. The DNA for the CDR3 is TGTGCCTGGACGTCAGGGCTGTTCTATGGCTACACCTTC. Its translation is CAWTSGLFYGYTF.

Worth noting for this clone: The missing conserved phenylalanine or tryptophan at the end of this CDR3 makes a read error likely. The limits of the CDR3 on the DNA are not certain, so only TCRdb's listed CDR3 is given. The genes are TRBV21-1 and TRBJ1-3; TRBD1 is the table's D call, not checked against the DNA. TRBV21-1 is listed as a pseudogene. The CDR3 numbers 8 amino acids, ends counted. The CDR3 sequence: CASGQGVE.

Concerning this clone itself: This same CDR3 is encoded by further DNA sequences in the sample. The chain carries TRBV6-5 and TRBJ1-1; D not resolved. V lost 4 bases and J lost 4, with 10 bases in between. This CDR3 region has 13 residues. The V gene's germline CDR1 is MNHEY and CDR2 SVGAGI. The DNA of the CDR3 is TGTGCCAGCAGTTCGCCGCGCGGCACTGAAGCTTTCTTT. Protein sequence: CASSSPRGTEAFF.

The J gene is TRBJ1-1, the V gene TRBV4-2; 8 bases align to TRBD1. Trimming cost V 4 bases and J 1 base; bases outside gene matches: 8. The length of the CDR3 is 16 residues. Per germline, CDR1 LGHNA and CDR2 YNFKEQ. The CDR3 protein is CASSPPGRGQNTEAFF. The CDR3 nucleotides are TGTGCCAGCAGCCCCCCAGGCAGGGGGCAGAACACTGAAGCTTTCTTT.

This clone was recorded once. The chain links TRBV6-1 to TRBJ2-1, with 8 bases identical to TRBD2. Germline V lookup: CDR1 MNHNS, CDR2 SASEGT. The CDR3 consists of 13 residues. Trimming took 3 bases from V and 8 from J; bases not matched to a gene: 3. CDR3 residues: CASSERGVYEQFF. CDR3 nucleotide sequence: TGTGCCAGCAGTGAGCGGGGGGTCTATGAGCAGTTCTTC.

This clone was observed once. The V call is TRBV27, the J call TRBJ1-1, with D possibly TRBD1 on 6 matching bases. V was clipped by 1 base and J by 4 bases, with 22 bases between them. Germline CDR1 MNHEY, CDR2 SMNVEV (reference sequence). The CDR3 runs to 18 residues. The CDR3 DNA follows: TGTGCCAGCAGTTTATGGGGGGGGGTAACAGGGTCGGGCACTGAAGCTTTCTTT. Translating gives CASSLWGGVTGSGTEAFF.

V gene TRBV4-3 combines with J gene TRBJ2-7, with TRBD2 matching 9 bases. CDR1 LGHNA and CDR2 YSLEER come from the germline V gene. Trimming cost V 2 bases and J 5 bases; bases outside gene matches: 19. The CDR3 contains 19 residues. In DNA form, the CDR3 reads TGCGCCAGCAGCCAATCTCCCCTCGGGACTAGCCCCTTGTGGGACGAGCAGTACTTC. Protein product: CASSQSPLGTSPLWDEQYF.

Worth noting for this clone: A read error may produce the germline difference seen at one junction end. The chain uses TRBV7-9 and TRBJ1-1; 7 nucleotides agree with TRBD1. The germline CDR1 and CDR2 sequences are SEHNR and FQNEAQ (reference sequence). This CDR3 region has 15 residues. CDR3 loop: CSSSLETGLGTEAFF. CDR3 nucleotides: TGTTCCAGCAGCTTAGAGACAGGGCTTGGCACTGAAGCTTTCTTT.

This chain connects TRBV7-9 to TRBJ2-1, with 7 bases that match TRBD2. CDR3 length: 14 amino acids. Unmatched junction bases numbered 10, after V lost 10 bases and J lost 4 bases. The germline V gene has CDR1 SEHNR and CDR2 FQNEAQ (reference sequence). This CDR3 is CATPPHSGYNEQFF. Here the CDR3 DNA reads TGTGCCACTCCTCCACATAGCGGGTACAATGAGCAGTTCTTC.

The CDR3 bases are TGTGCCTGGAGTCGAGTTCCTGGAAACACCATATATTTT. It codes for CAWSRVPGNTIYF. The rearrangement links TRBV30 to TRBJ1-3; no clear D. The V gene's germline CDR1 is GTSNPN and CDR2 SVGIG (reference sequence). The V end lost 2 bases, the J end lost 2 bases, and 7 bases lay between the germline ends. The CDR3 loop spans 13 amino acids.

The chain carries TRBV5-1 and TRBJ1-1, with TRBD1 as a possible D gene (6 bases). V dropped 1 base and J dropped 0 bases, with 7 bases sitting between them. The CDR3 is made up of 14 amino acids. From germline, CDR1 is SGHRS and CDR2 YFSETQ. The CDR3 DNA reads as TGCGCCAGCAGCTTGACAGGGTTGAACACTGAAGCTTTCTTT. It specifies CASSLTGLNTEAFF.

The chain employs TRBV9 and TRBJ2-1; 7 bases map to TRBD2. Germline loops: CDR1 SGDLS, CDR2 YYNGEE. The CDR3 consists of 17 residues. The J segment lost 3 bases and the V segment lost 4 bases, leaving 13 bases of the junction unmatched. CDR3 loop: CASSPAEGAGIYNEQFF. The CDR3 DNA is TGTGCCAGCAGCCCCGCGGAGGGAGCGGGGATCTACAATGAGCAGTTCTTC.

The V gene is TRBV4-1, the J gene TRBJ2-2; 9 bases fit TRBD2. V trimming: 6 bases; J trimming: 7 bases; junction bases outside the gene matches: 15. CDR1 is MGHRA, CDR2 YSYEKL, per germline. This CDR3 region has 17 residues. CDR3 in DNA: TGCGCCAGCAGTCACGTTGGGACTAGCATTTTCATCGGGGAGCTGTTTTTT. It specifies CASSHVGTSIFIGELFF.

The rearrangement links TRBV5-1 to TRBJ1-1; 7 nucleotides align to TRBD1. In germline, CDR1 is SGHRS, CDR2 YFSETQ. J gave up 0 bases and V 3 bases, and 8 bases lay outside the gene matches. CDR3 length equals 16 residues. The CDR3 sequence is CASSSDRAFLNTEAFF. CDR3 bases: TGCGCCAGCAGCTCCGACAGGGCTTTCTTGAACACTGAAGCTTTCTTT.

Notes on this clone: At one of its ends the junction is not consistent with the germline gene, which may arise from a read error. The chain joins TRBV5-1 to TRBJ2-1, with 7 nucleotides matching TRBD1. CDR3 size: 16 residues. Germline V gene lookup returns CDR1 SGHRS and CDR2 YFSETQ. The CDR3 reads CVSSLTGSPTYNEQFF. Here the CDR3 DNA reads TGCGTCAGCAGCTTGACAGGGTCTCCTACCTACAATGAGCAGTTCTTC.

V gene TRBV21-1 combines with J gene TRBJ1-5. TRBV21-1 has pseudogene status. The CDR3 consists of 16 residues. CDR3 residues: CASSKVKGGRNQPQHF. In nucleotides, the CDR3 is TGTGCCAGCAGCAAAGTAAAGGGAGGTAGGAATCAGCCCCAGCATTTT.

The rearrangement joins TRBV30 to TRBJ1-4; 10 positions match TRBD1. Germline V CDR1 and CDR2: GTSNPN, SVGIG (reference sequence). Germline trimming cut 8 bases from V and 8 bases from J; bases unmatched to any gene: 5. This CDR3 has 12 residues. The CDR3 nucleotides are TGTGCCGGGGGACAGGGGCTCGAAAAACTGTTTTTT. Protein: CAGGQGLEKLFF.

This chain connects TRBV5-8 to TRBJ2-3; 8 nucleotides line up with TRBD2. The V gene's germline CDR1 is SGHTS and CDR2 YDEGEE. Trimming cost V 3 bases and J 4 bases; bases outside gene matches: 10. The CDR3 spans 16 residues. Written as DNA, the CDR3 is TGTGCCAGCAGCTCTCCGGGACTAGGGACTTCAGATACGCAGTATTTT. This encodes CASSSPGLGTSDTQYF.

The CDR3 DNA reads as TGTGCCAGCAGGGACTCGACCGATCAAGAGACCCAGTACTTC. Amino acid sequence: CASRDSTDQETQYF. V gene TRBV2 combines with J gene TRBJ2-5, with a weak D call TRBD2 (5 bases). From germline, CDR1 is SNHLY and CDR2 FYNNEI. Trimming removed 6 bases at V and 2 bases at J, with 13 bases between. CDR3 length: 14 amino acids.